Below, 5 T cell receptor beta chains from the same sample are listed, as sequenced in a study of T cell changes during pregnancy in multiple sclerosis. Clones were sequenced by immunoSEQ multiplex PCR, and TCRdb holds only the in-frame ones, with some missing. The data hold fewer than 110,000 clones, with around 92% observed a single time. Here the sequenced sample was peripheral blood, taken in the second trimester of pregnancy. These receptor sequences come from a female donor with multiple sclerosis, enrolled in a pregnancy study.

The chain couples TRBV18 to TRBJ2-3, with TRBD2 matching over 11 bases. The CDR3 is 16 amino acids. Germline V gene lookup returns CDR1 KGHSH and CDR2 LQKENI. V lost 2 bases, J lost 3 bases, and 4 bases stayed unmatched. CDR3 bases: TGTGCCAGCTCACCAACCGGACTAGCGGGTACAGATACGCAGTATTTT. Translating gives CASSPTGLAGTDTQYF.

The V gene is TRBV18, the J gene TRBJ2-7; TRBD1 might be the D (6 bases). Germline assignment: CDR1 KGHSH and CDR2 LQKENI. Trimming cost V 4 bases and J 3 bases, with 16 bases left between them. The CDR3 sequence is 15 residues long. The DNA for the CDR3 is TGTGCCAGCTCACTTCGAAGGACAGAGCACTACGAGCAGTACTTC. Translating it yields CASSLRRTEHYEQYF.

The chain joins TRBV5-6 to TRBJ1-5; D perhaps matches TRBD1 (5 bases). This CDR3 has 14 residues. The V end lost 2 bases, the J end lost 3 bases, and 9 bases lay between the germline ends. CDR1 SGHDT and CDR2 YYEEEE come from the germline V gene. CDR3 sequence reads: CASSLGHINQPQHF. The CDR3 nucleotides are TGTGCCAGCAGCTTAGGACACATCAATCAGCCCCAGCATTTT.

The rearrangement joins TRBV6-1 to TRBJ1-1; D gene uncertain. Trimming removed 6 bases from V and 11 bases from J, with 13 bases in between. CDR3 size: 11 residues. CDR1 and CDR2 (germline): MNHNS, SASEGT. The CDR3 reads CASSLIPNAFF. As DNA, the CDR3 is TGTGCCAGCAGCCTAATCCCCAATGCTTTCTTT.

The rearrangement joins TRBV5-1 to TRBJ2-1, with 11 positions matching TRBD2. The CDR3 is made up of 15 amino acids. With 0 bases clipped from V and 10 bases from J, the junction kept 6 bases outside the gene matches. CDR1 and CDR2 (germline): SGHRS, YFSETQ. Here the CDR3 reads CASSLVTSGSYEQFF. CDR3 DNA sequence: TGCGCCAGCAGCTTGGTTACTAGCGGGAGTTACGAGCAGTTCTTC.